The 25 T cell receptor beta chains in this list originate from one sample, sequenced in a study of beta chain features in type 1 diabetes. Expressed TCRB transcripts were sequenced because the isolated RNA had all been reverse transcribed beforehand. Profiled with immunoSEQ multiplex PCR; TCRdb holds only in-frame clones, not every one. The sample includes under 950,000 clones, 15% to 20% of them seen just once. Sequencing used naive CD4+ T cells from blood. All receptors derive from a woman aged 18-29 years in good health.

V gene TRBV9 combines with J gene TRBJ2-7; D remains ambiguous. There are 15 residues in the CDR3. Germline V gene data show CDR1 as SGDLS and CDR2 as YYNGEE. The V end lost 0 bases, the J end lost 2 bases, and 12 bases lay between the germline ends. The CDR3 sequence is CASSVGWGRAYEQYF. The CDR3 bases are TGTGCCAGCAGCGTAGGCTGGGGTAGGGCCTACGAGCAGTACTTC. The full variable domain, in which reference TRBV9 and TRBJ2-7 provide the parts outside the CDR3, is DSGVTQTPKHLITATGQRVTLRCSPRSGDLSVYWYQQSLDQGLQFLIQYYNGEERAKGNILERFSAQQFPDLHSELNLSSLELGDSALYFCASSVGWGRAYEQYFGPGTRLTVT.

V and J are TRBV19 and TRBJ2-4; 14 bases map to TRBD2. This CDR3 is 17 amino acids long. Trimming removed 5 bases from V and 5 bases from J; junction bases left unmatched: 8. In germline, CDR1 is LNHDA, CDR2 SQIVND (reference sequence). The CDR3 protein is CASSVGLAGGSENIQYF. The DNA of the CDR3 is TGTGCCAGTAGTGTCGGACTAGCGGGAGGTTCCGAAAACATTCAGTACTTC.

The chain employs TRBV7-8 and TRBJ2-2; 7 bases agree with TRBD2. Germline V gene data show CDR1 as SGHVS and CDR2 as FQNEAQ. This CDR3 comprises 17 residues. V dropped 1 base and J dropped 6; count of bases not matched to a gene: 11. CDR3 sequence reads: CASSLVVSASGSGELFF. The CDR3 DNA follows: TGTGCCAGCAGCTTAGTCGTTTCGGCTAGCGGATCCGGGGAGCTGTTTTTT. The variable domain in full, with the rest retrieved from reference TRBV7-8 and TRBJ2-2, is GAGVSQSPRYKVAKRGQDVALRCDPISGHVSLFWYQQALGQGPEFLTYFQNEAQLDKSGLPSDRFFAERPEGSVSTLKIQRTQQEDSAVYLCASSLVVSASGSGELFFGEGSRLTVL.

V is TRBV5-6 and J is TRBJ2-3, with 8 bases that match TRBD2. CDR3 length equals 15 residues. V shed 0 bases, J shed 1 base, and the junction held 1 base outside the gene matches. Germline lookup yields CDR1 SGHDT and CDR2 YYEEEE. Here the CDR3 DNA reads TGTGCCAGCAGCTTGGTGACTAGCGGCACAGATACGCAGTATTTT. It translates to CASSLVTSGTDTQYF.

The chain couples TRBV27 to TRBJ2-3; D possibly corresponds to TRBD1 (5 bases). CDR3 length: 14 amino acids. CDR1 and CDR2 (germline): MNHEY, SMNVEV (reference sequence). The germline V and J ends were trimmed by 8 bases and 4 bases, with 16 bases remaining between them. The CDR3 spells CASQSPGSSDTQYF. The CDR3 bases are TGTGCCAGCCAATCCCCAGGGTCATCAGATACGCAGTATTTT.

This chain joins TRBV25-1 and TRBJ2-1; no reliable D call. V shed 3 bases and J shed 8 bases, with 11 bases lying between them. Germline-derived CDR1 and CDR2 are MGHDK and SYGVNS. The CDR3 loop spans 13 amino acids. The CDR3 region has the DNA TGTGCCAGCAGTGATCGGAACCATCATGAGCAGTTCTTC. It codes for CASSDRNHHEQFF.

A few counts support this clone. The J gene is TRBJ2-6, the V gene TRBV18, with 7 bases fitting TRBD1. With V trimmed by 1 base and J by 4 bases, 7 bases remained unmatched. In germline, CDR1 is KGHSH, CDR2 LQKENI. The CDR3 length is 17 residues. CDR3 bases: TGTGCCAGCTCACCACTGGGTACAGGGGCCGGGGCCAACGTCCTGACTTTC. Translation: CASSPLGTGAGANVLTF.

V gene TRBV21-1 combines with J gene TRBJ2-7; the listed D gene, TRBD1, was not tested against the DNA. TRBV21-1 is a pseudogene locus. There are 16 residues in the CDR3. The CDR3 DNA follows: TGTGCCAGCAGCAAAGGGCCCTACAGGGGCACCTACGAGCAGTACTTC. It codes for CASSKGPYRGTYEQYF.

A few counts support this clone. The rearrangement links TRBV11-1 to TRBJ1-1, with 8 bases aligning to TRBD1. Germline CDR1 is SGHAT and CDR2 is FQDESV (reference sequence). This CDR3 comprises 17 residues. V was pared by 0 bases and J by 2 bases, with 8 bases of the junction left unmatched. The DNA of the CDR3 is TGTGCCAGCAGCTTAGCCCGCCCGGGACAGGCCAACACTGAAGCTTTCTTT. Translation: CASSLARPGQANTEAFF. Full variable domain (outside the CDR3, taken from reference TRBV11-1 and TRBJ1-1): EAEVAQSPRYKITEKSQAVAFWCDPISGHATLYWYRQILGQGPELLVQFQDESVVDDSQLPKDRFSAERLKGVDSTLKIQPAELGDSAMYLCASSLARPGQANTEAFFGQGTRLTVV.

The chain recombines TRBV7-9 with TRBJ2-7, with TRBD2 identical over 8 bases. Looked up from germline, CDR1 is SEHNR and CDR2 is FQNEAQ (reference sequence). V lost 5 bases and J lost 3; bases outside the gene matches: 6. There are 14 residues in the CDR3. For the CDR3, the DNA is TGTGCCAGCAGCCCTAGGACTAGCCTCTACGAGCAGTACTTC. Protein sequence: CASSPRTSLYEQYF.

About this clone: A junction end diverges from the germline sequence, so it may reflect a read error. The chain recombines TRBV7-7 with TRBJ2-1; D uncertain. Germline CDR1 and CDR2: SSHAT and FNYEAQ (reference sequence). The CDR3 is 14 amino acids. CDR3 amino acids: CASSLDFFYNEQFF. The CDR3 DNA sequence: TGTGCTAGCAGCTTAGACTTCTTCTACAATGAGCAGTTCTTC.

This clone was seen only a few times. The rearrangement joins TRBV7-9 to TRBJ2-1; D remains ambiguous. Germline CDR1 and CDR2: SEHNR and FQNEAQ (reference sequence). V shed 5 bases and J shed 0 bases, with 11 bases lying between them. The CDR3 is 15 residues long. CDR3 amino acids: CASSSQGSSYNEQFF. Here the CDR3 DNA reads TGTGCCAGCAGCAGTCAAGGAAGCTCCTACAATGAGCAGTTCTTC. Based on the CDR3 plus reference TRBV7-9 and TRBJ2-1, the full variable domain is DTGVSQNPRHKITKRGQNVTFRCDPISEHNRLYWYRQTLGQGPEFLTYFQNEAQLEKSRLLSDRFSAERPKGSFSTLEIQRTEQGDSAMYLCASSSQGSSYNEQFFGPGTRLTVL.

The J gene is TRBJ1-2, the V gene TRBV28; D unclear. This CDR3 comprises 13 residues. V gave up 2 bases and J gave up 4 bases, with 8 bases separating them. CDR1 is MDHEN, CDR2 SYDVKM, per germline. The CDR3 region is CASSLGVAYGYTF. DNA of the CDR3: TGTGCCAGCAGTTTAGGGGTCGCCTATGGCTACACCTTC.

This clone was seen only a few times. V and J are TRBV5-4 and TRBJ2-5; no clear D. The germline gives CDR1 SGHNT, CDR2 YYREEE (reference sequence). V was trimmed by 2 bases and J by 2 bases, leaving 7 bases between them. The CDR3 sequence is 13 residues long. The CDR3 region has the DNA TGTGCCAGCAGCTTACTCGGGCAAGAGACCCAGTACTTC. It translates to CASSLLGQETQYF.

This rearrangement joins TRBV4-3 to TRBJ2-5; 12 bases are a match to TRBD1. Gene TRBJ2-7 matches the end of the DNA better, so the J call may be wrong. The CDR3 extends over 17 amino acids. Germline-derived CDR1 and CDR2 are LGHNA and YSLEER. DNA of the CDR3: TGCGCCAGCAGTCCCGGGACAGGGGGCTTACCAGGCTACGAGCAGTACTTC. Protein: CASSPGTGGLPGYEQYF.

J is TRBJ1-2 and V is TRBV28; TRBD1 might be the D (5 bases). Germline V gives CDR1 MDHEN, CDR2 SYDVKM. The ends were cut back, 5 bases at V and 8 bases at J, with 12 bases in the middle. CDR3 size: 12 residues. The CDR3 sequence is CASSRPRDGYTF. The CDR3 nucleotides are TGTGCCAGCAGTCGCCCAAGGGACGGCTACACCTTC.

CDR3: CASSQPGQLGNEQFF. The CDR3 region has the DNA TGTGCCAGCAGCCAACCCGGTCAGTTAGGGAATGAGCAGTTCTTC. The rearrangement links TRBV4-2 to TRBJ2-1; D remains ambiguous. V was trimmed by 2 bases and J by 7 bases, leaving 15 bases between them. The germline V gene has CDR1 LGHNA and CDR2 YNFKEQ. This CDR3 comprises 15 residues.

This clone was seen only a few times. The chain is built from TRBV12-5 and TRBJ1-2; D ambiguous. This CDR3 region has 14 residues. Trimming pared 6 bases from V and 8 bases from J, leaving 19 bases between. CDR1 and CDR2 (germline): LGHNT, FRNRAP. The CDR3 sequence is CASGPSPATEGYTF. The CDR3 DNA reads TGTGCTAGTGGCCCGAGCCCCGCCACTGAGGGCTACACCTTC.

This clone was observed a handful of times. The V and J genes are TRBV19 and TRBJ1-1, with D possibly being TRBD1 (6 bases). V was shortened by 4 bases and J by 4 bases, with 10 bases between the two germline ends. The CDR3 is 13 amino acids. Germline CDR1 is LNHDA and CDR2 is SQIVND (reference sequence). This CDR3 reads CASSRGLGTEAFF. For the CDR3, the DNA is TGTGCCAGTAGTAGGGGGCTTGGCACTGAAGCTTTCTTT.

The CDR3 bases are TGTGCCAGCAGCCTCCAATCCATCTGGACTGAAGCTTTCTTT. This gives the protein CASSLQSIWTEAFF. The chain couples TRBV7-9 to TRBJ1-1; no clear D gene. Trimming took 5 bases from V and 5 from J, leaving 15 bases between them. CDR1 and CDR2 (germline): SEHNR, FQNEAQ (reference sequence). The CDR3 consists of 14 residues.

This clone was detected a few times. V is TRBV15 and J is TRBJ2-1; TRBD2 aligns across 8 bases. With 6 bases clipped from V and 0 bases from J, the junction kept 13 bases outside the gene matches. CDR3 length: 18 residues. Germline values: CDR1 LNHNV, CDR2 YYDKDF (reference sequence). CDR3: CATRPGVAGSHSYNEQFF. The DNA for the CDR3 is TGTGCCACCAGACCCGGGGTAGCGGGGTCCCACTCCTACAATGAGCAGTTCTTC. Full variable domain (outside the CDR3, taken from reference TRBV15 and TRBJ2-1): DAMVIQNPRYQVTQFGKPVTLSCSQTLNHNVMYWYQQKSSQAPKLLFHYYDKDFNNEADTPDNFQSRRPNTSFCFLDIRSPGLGDTAMYLCATRPGVAGSHSYNEQFFGPGTRLTVL.

This clone occurred a few times. Other DNA sequences from this sample encode an identical CDR3 as well. The rearrangement links TRBV7-2 to TRBJ2-7; unclear D gene. The CDR3 is made up of 12 amino acids. Germline V gene sequence: CDR1 SGHTA, CDR2 FQGNSA. Trimming took 2 bases from V and 3 from J, leaving 5 bases between them. CDR3 coding DNA: TGTGCCAGCAGCTTAACCCGCTACGAGCAGTACTTC. Encoded protein: CASSLTRYEQYF.

About this clone itself: One end of the junction varies from germline; a read error may be responsible. CDR3 protein: CATSLAQGEGNTIYF. CDR3 sequence (DNA): TGTGCCACCAGCTTAGCGCAAGGGGAGGGAAACACCATATATTTT. This rearrangement joins TRBV7-2 to TRBJ1-3, with D possibly TRBD1 on 5 matching bases. Germline V gives CDR1 SGHTA, CDR2 FQGNSA. This CDR3 has 15 residues.

In this sample, this clone turned up a few times. The gene calls are TRBV10-3 and TRBJ1-5; D not certain. The CDR3 is 12 residues long. Trimming shortened V by 4 bases and J by 3 bases, and 4 bases separated the two germline ends. Germline V gene sequence: CDR1 ENHRY, CDR2 SYGVKD. The CDR3 reads CAISGDNQPQHF. The CDR3 DNA follows: TGTGCCATCAGTGGGGACAATCAGCCCCAGCATTTT.

A few counts support this clone. The chain recombines TRBV4-1 with TRBJ2-7, with TRBD1 as a possible D gene (5 bases). Germline assignment: CDR1 MGHRA and CDR2 YSYEKL. This CDR3 is 15 amino acids long. Trimming cost V 4 bases and J 2 bases, with 15 bases left between them. The DNA for the CDR3 is TGCGCCAGCAGCCCGATCCAGGGTTTGGCCTACGAGCAGTACTTC. It codes for CASSPIQGLAYEQYF.